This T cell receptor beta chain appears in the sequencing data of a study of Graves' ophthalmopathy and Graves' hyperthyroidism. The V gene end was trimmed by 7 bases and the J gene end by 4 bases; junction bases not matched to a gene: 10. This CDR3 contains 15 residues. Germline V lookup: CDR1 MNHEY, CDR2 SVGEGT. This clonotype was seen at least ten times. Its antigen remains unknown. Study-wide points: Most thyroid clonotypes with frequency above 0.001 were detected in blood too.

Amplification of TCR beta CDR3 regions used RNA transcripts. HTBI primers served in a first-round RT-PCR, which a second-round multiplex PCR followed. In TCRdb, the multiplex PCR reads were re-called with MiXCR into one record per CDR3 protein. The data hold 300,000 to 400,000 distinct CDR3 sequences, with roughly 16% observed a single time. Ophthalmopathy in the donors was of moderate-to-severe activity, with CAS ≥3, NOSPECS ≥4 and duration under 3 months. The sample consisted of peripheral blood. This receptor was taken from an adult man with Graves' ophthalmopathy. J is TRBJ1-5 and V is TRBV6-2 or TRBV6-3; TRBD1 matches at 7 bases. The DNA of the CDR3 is TGTGCCAGCACTAAGGACAGGACAAGAAATCAGCCCCAGCATTTT. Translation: CASTKDRTRNQPQHF.